This T cell receptor beta chain was profiled in a study of T cells in narcolepsy. Whole-study context: Healthy controls were enrolled alongside patients with narcolepsy type 1 or type 2.

Study-wide points: HCRT-specific and TRIB2-specific autoreactive clonotypes appeared among same-patient CSF and blood CD4+ clonotypes. Healthy controls reportedly lacked the autoreactive clonotypes serially found in patients' blood. Autoreactive clone sequences were missing from some blood memory CD4+ repertoires.

Here immunoSEQ multiplex PCR was the method, and the copy in TCRdb shows in-frame clones only, minus some. The profile covers under 35,000 clones, with 85% to 90% appearing a single time and around 1.2% taken by the ten largest. A note on this clone: Its target is unknown.

The germline gives CDR1 MNHEY, CDR2 SVGAGI. This CDR3 has 12 residues. The ends were cut back, 6 bases at V and 3 bases at J, with 8 bases in the middle. This clonotype was obtained from a human donor with narcolepsy. The sequencing input was CD45RA- memory CD4+ T cells from PBMCs. The V and J genes are TRBV6-5 and TRBJ1-1; D call uncertain. The DNA for the CDR3 is TGTGCCAGCAGGGACGGGCACACTGAAGCTTTCTTT. This sequence encodes CASRDGHTEAFF.